The 15 T cell receptor beta chains in this list originate from one sample, sequenced in a study of blood T cell repertoires in COVID-19 (dated by TCRdb to about 2020). The library relied on the immunoSEQ multiplex PCR assay. Entries here come from immuneACCESS through TCRdb and include only in-frame sequences with V and J called. Some clones fail to appear in such tables; in the studies checked, an unresolved V gene covers under half of the shortfall, and the cause of the remainder is unknown. This sample is represented by around 45,000 clones; 55% to 75% of them were singletons. The top ten hold 6.2% of the sample. Sequencing was performed on peripheral blood. The receptors here all came from an elderly man with acute or convalescent COVID-19.

The chain is built from TRBV2 and TRBJ2-7, with no clear D. Trimming took 0 bases from V and 6 from J, leaving 6 bases between them. Per the germline V gene, CDR1 is SNHLY and CDR2 is FYNNEI. The CDR3 runs to 12 residues. CDR3 sequence reads: CASSEALSEQYF. The CDR3 DNA sequence: TGTGCCAGCAGTGAAGCGTTGAGCGAGCAGTACTTC.

This rearrangement joins TRBV7-8 to TRBJ1-5, with 9 nucleotides matching TRBD1. The CDR3 runs 14 residues. Trimming at V came to 5 bases and at J to 6 bases, leaving 5 bases not matched to a gene. Germline-derived CDR1 and CDR2 are SGHVS and FQNEAQ. CDR3 sequence reads: CASSPDRGGQPQHF. The CDR3 DNA reads TGTGCCAGCAGCCCGGACAGGGGAGGTCAGCCCCAGCATTTT.

The chain has TRBV6-2 or TRBV6-3 and TRBJ2-7; the D is unclear. The CDR3 contains 12 residues. Germline loops: CDR1 MNHEY, CDR2 SVGEGT. The ends were cut back, 5 bases at V and 5 bases at J, with 10 bases in the middle. The CDR3 region has the DNA TGTGCCAGCAGTCCACCTTCGGACGAGCAGTACTTC. Its protein is CASSPPSDEQYF.

This clone has more than one count but fewer than ten. The V call is TRBV7-9, the J call TRBJ2-2, with 7 bases that match TRBD1. The V gene's germline CDR1 is SEHNR and CDR2 FQNEAQ (reference sequence). The CDR3 runs to 12 residues. V was clipped by 4 bases and J by 7 bases; unmatched bases: 0. For the CDR3, the DNA is TGTGCCAGCAGCTGGGACAGCGGGGAGCTGTTTTTT. Translation gives CASSWDSGELFF.

The chain uses TRBV30 and TRBJ2-3, with D perhaps matching TRBD1 (5 bases). This CDR3 region has 15 residues. The V end was cut by 2 bases, the J end by 1 base, with 13 bases between. Per germline, CDR1 GTSNPN and CDR2 SVGIG (reference sequence). This CDR3 is CAWSPDLQGTDTQYF. The CDR3 DNA is TGTGCCTGGAGTCCGGACCTACAGGGCACAGATACGCAGTATTTT.

This clone has a handful of counts. J is TRBJ2-7 and V is TRBV5-5; D is unresolved. V was pared by 2 bases and J by 2 bases, with 8 bases between. The CDR3 consists of 13 residues. Looked up from germline, CDR1 is SGHKS and CDR2 is YYEKEE (reference sequence). For the CDR3, the DNA is TGTGCCAGCAGCTTACGGAGCGCCTACGAGCAGTACTTC. Translating gives CASSLRSAYEQYF.

This clone was detected only once. This sequence joins TRBV11-3 and TRBJ2-1; the D gene is possibly TRBD1 (5 bases). CDR3 length equals 14 residues. Germline values: CDR1 SGHNT, CDR2 YENEEA. V lost 1 base and J 4 bases, leaving 8 bases between the germline ends. The CDR3 is CASSLAQGYNEQFF. In DNA, the CDR3 is TGTGCCAGCAGCTTAGCCCAGGGTTACAATGAGCAGTTCTTC.

This chain links TRBV19 with TRBJ2-1; TRBD2 matches 13 bases. Germline-derived CDR1 and CDR2 are LNHDA and SQIVND (reference sequence). CDR3 length: 17 amino acids. Trimming at V came to 1 base and at J to 1 base, leaving 1 base not matched to a gene. This CDR3 is CASSIGTSGRSYNEQFF. The CDR3 DNA sequence: TGTGCCAGTAGTATAGGGACTAGCGGGAGATCCTACAATGAGCAGTTCTTC.

This clone turned up a few times. The V call is TRBV30, the J call TRBJ1-4, with D hard to call. CDR1 and CDR2 (germline): GTSNPN, SVGIG (reference sequence). The CDR3 covers 13 residues. V was shortened by 8 bases and J by 4 bases, with 14 bases between the two germline ends. The CDR3 coding sequence is TGTGCCCTGGATACCGGGGTTAATGAAAAACTGTTTTTT. Translated, it gives CALDTGVNEKLFF.

The chain combines TRBV19 with TRBJ1-2, with 8 bases identical to TRBD1. Germline CDR1 LNHDA, CDR2 SQIVND (reference sequence). This CDR3 comprises 15 residues. Trimming at V came to 7 bases and at J to 4 bases, leaving 11 bases not matched to a gene. The CDR3 loop is CASTRGRGQVYGYTF. CDR3 coding DNA: TGTGCCAGTACCCGAGGCAGGGGGCAGGTCTATGGCTACACCTTC.

The chain is built from TRBV29-1 and TRBJ1-2; D may be TRBD1 (5 bases). With 7 bases removed from V and 4 bases from J, the gap between germline ends came to 19 bases. Per the germline V gene, CDR1 is SQVTM and CDR2 is ANQGSEA. The CDR3 is 14 residues long. The CDR3, as DNA: TGCAGCGAAAACGGACCGTCGGGGGTCTATGGCTACACCTTC. Protein sequence: CSENGPSGVYGYTF.

The chain joins TRBV7-8 to TRBJ1-5; no clear D gene. CDR1 is SGHVS and CDR2 is FQNEAQ in the germline V gene. The CDR3 extends over 15 amino acids. The V end lost 2 bases, the J end lost 7 bases, and 15 bases lay between the germline ends. The CDR3 bases are TGTGCCAGCAGCTTAATTGGGAGGGTCGGGCAGCCCCAGCATTTT. Translated: CASSLIGRVGQPQHF.

The V and J genes are TRBV6-5 and TRBJ2-1; D may be TRBD2 (6 bases). The CDR3 extends over 13 amino acids. Germline CDR1 MNHEY, CDR2 SVGAGI. V dropped 2 bases and J dropped 7 bases, with 9 bases sitting between them. This CDR3 reads CASSYQEGNEQFF. The CDR3 nucleotides are TGTGCCAGCAGTTACCAGGAGGGGAATGAGCAGTTCTTC.

The chain uses TRBV12-2 and TRBJ2-3; TRBD2 is taken as the D call from the table, unchecked against the DNA. TRBV12-2 is a documented pseudogene. This CDR3 contains 20 residues. The CDR3 loop reads CASRFPTSGSEEGPHYTQYF. Written as DNA, the CDR3 is TGTGCAAGTCGCTTCCCGACTAGCGGGTCGGAGGAGGGTCCACATTATACGCAGTATTTT.

The CDR3 protein is CASSIRQGAQPQHF. The CDR3 bases are TGTGCCAGCAGTATACGACAGGGGGCTCAGCCCCAGCATTTT. The rearrangement uses TRBV6-5 and TRBJ1-5, with 10 bases identical to TRBD1. Trimming took 5 bases from V and 6 from J; bases not matched to a gene: 4. The germline V gene encodes CDR1 MNHEY and CDR2 SVGAGI. The CDR3 sequence is 14 residues long.